Listed here are 31 T cell receptor beta chains from one sample, sequenced in a study of CD8 T cells in ankylosing spondylitis. Their antigens remain unidentified. From the 5' RACE reads, TCRdb called clonotypes with MiXCR, one entry per CDR3 protein. The sample records 800,000 to 900,000 distinct CDR3 sequences, roughly 12% being singletons. Study-wide findings and caveats: Fewer than 10 highly homologous variants made up a TCR beta motif that seemed to typify ankylosing spondylitis blood.

Sequenced material: blood, either unsorted or a sorted T cell fraction (not recorded which). The source is a male donor with ankylosing spondylitis.

Only a few counts were recorded for this clonotype. The V and J genes are TRBV5-6 and TRBJ2-1; D remains unclear. The CDR3 spans 15 residues. Trimming pared 6 bases from V and 1 base from J, leaving 14 bases between. Germline V lookup: CDR1 SGHDT, CDR2 YYEEEE. In DNA form, the CDR3 reads TGTGCCAGCAAGACGGATCTTCCTTCCTACAATGAGCAGTTCTTC. Amino acids: CASKTDLPSYNEQFF.

V gene TRBV7-2 combines with J gene TRBJ1-1, with D possibly matching TRBD1 (5 bases). Trimming left V 2 bases short and J 1 base short, with 11 bases between. Per the germline V gene, CDR1 is SGHTA and CDR2 is FQGNSA. There are 15 residues in the CDR3. This chain's CDR3 is CASSLRGGGNTEAFF. CDR3 sequence (DNA): TGTGCCAGCAGCTTAAGGGGCGGGGGGAACACTGAAGCTTTCTTT.

This clonotype appeared many times. The rearrangement links TRBV20-1 to TRBJ2-3, with 9 positions matching TRBD2. The trim removed 5 bases at V and 3 bases at J, leaving 6 bases unmatched. The CDR3 loop spans 14 amino acids. Germline V lookup: CDR1 DFQATT, CDR2 SNEGSKA (reference sequence). For the CDR3, the DNA is TGCAGTGCTGGGGACAGCGGGAGGACAGATACGCAGTATTTT. Its translation is CSAGDSGRTDTQYF.

The chain has TRBV6-2 or TRBV6-3 and TRBJ2-7; no firm D call. V was pared by 9 bases and J by 1 base, with 16 bases between. The length of the CDR3 is 14 residues. Germline V gene sequence: CDR1 MNHEY, CDR2 SVGEGT. The CDR3 loop is CASNAQFTSYEQYF. In DNA form, the CDR3 reads TGTGCCAGTAATGCACAGTTTACTTCCTACGAGCAGTACTTC.

This clonotype has just a few counts. The chain joins TRBV7-2 to TRBJ2-2; 9 bases match TRBD1. Unmatched junction bases numbered 5, after V lost 1 base and J lost 5 bases. The CDR3 is 16 amino acids. CDR1 SGHTA and CDR2 FQGNSA come from the germline V gene. CDR3 coding DNA: TGTGCCAGCAGCTTAGTTGGGACAGGGTTGACCGGGGAGCTGTTTTTT. Amino acids: CASSLVGTGLTGELFF.

CDR3 nucleotide sequence: TGTGCCAGCAGCTGGACCCAGGGGGGCTATGGCTACACCTTC. It yields the protein CASSWTQGGYGYTF. The genes are TRBV6-1 and TRBJ1-2; 7 bases align to TRBD1. Looked up from germline, CDR1 is MNHNS and CDR2 is SASEGT. The CDR3 totals 14 residues. V shed 6 bases and J 4 bases; nucleotides not matched to a gene: 8.

This chain connects TRBV29-1 to TRBJ1-2; TRBD1 aligns across 7 bases. J lost 4 bases, V lost 7 bases, and 6 bases had no gene match. The CDR3 length is 12 residues. Germline CDR1 is SQVTM and CDR2 is ANQGSEA. The CDR3 loop reads CSGGGQFYGYTF. In DNA, the CDR3 is TGCAGCGGGGGGGGACAGTTCTATGGCTACACCTTC.

At least ten counts were recorded for this clonotype. J is TRBJ1-4 and V is TRBV5-1; D possibly corresponds to TRBD1 (5 bases). Trimming cost V 1 base and J 7 bases, with 8 bases left between them. The CDR3 contains 13 residues. Germline CDR1 and CDR2: SGHRS and YFSETQ. This chain's CDR3 is CASSLKTAEKLFF. CDR3 coding DNA: TGCGCCAGCAGCTTGAAGACAGCTGAAAAACTGTTTTTT.

The chain uses TRBV28 and TRBJ1-4; tentative D call: TRBD1 (6 bases). Germline V CDR1 and CDR2: MDHEN, SYDVKM. V lost 3 bases to trimming and J lost 4 bases, with 12 bases between them. The CDR3 length is 15 residues. The chain's CDR3 is CASSFNRAGNEKLFF. CDR3 DNA: TGTGCCAGCAGTTTTAACAGGGCGGGTAATGAAAAACTGTTTTTT.

The gene calls are TRBV6-2 or TRBV6-3 and TRBJ1-5; 7 nucleotides match TRBD1. The CDR3 runs to 13 residues. In germline, CDR1 is MNHEY, CDR2 SVGEGT. V was clipped by 6 bases and J by 4 bases; unmatched bases: 3. CDR3 in amino acids: CASRTGTNQPQHF. In nucleotides, the CDR3 is TGTGCCAGCAGGACAGGGACTAATCAGCCCCAGCATTTT.

The chain carries TRBV27 and TRBJ2-7, with D perhaps matching TRBD1 (6 bases). CDR1 is MNHEY, CDR2 SMNVEV, per germline (reference sequence). The V end was cut by 6 bases, the J end by 3 bases, with 15 bases between. The CDR3 extends over 14 amino acids. The chain's CDR3 is CASRRDTSYYEQYF. DNA of the CDR3: TGTGCCAGCAGAAGGGACACATCCTACTACGAGCAGTACTTC.

This sequence joins TRBV6-5 and TRBJ1-1; TRBD1 might be the D (6 bases). CDR3 size: 12 residues. Germline CDR1 reads MNHEY; CDR2 reads SVGAGI. V was cut by 6 bases and J by 7 bases, with 12 bases left in between. CDR3 amino acids: CASSRGAVEAFF. CDR3 DNA sequence: TGTGCCAGCAGCCGGGGGGCGGTTGAAGCTTTCTTT.

The V and J genes are TRBV7-2 and TRBJ2-1, with 8 bases fitting TRBD1. V was pared by 5 bases and J by 6 bases, with 12 bases of the junction left unmatched. CDR1 SGHTA and CDR2 FQGNSA come from the germline V gene. The CDR3 runs 16 residues. The DNA for the CDR3 is TGTGCCAGCAGCACCTCCGGGACAGGTATTTTCAATGAGCAGTTCTTC. It yields the protein CASSTSGTGIFNEQFF.

This clonotype came up a few times. This chain connects TRBV7-2 to TRBJ2-3, with D possibly being TRBD1 or TRBD2 (5 bases each). Per germline, CDR1 SGHTA and CDR2 FQGNSA. The CDR3 is 16 residues long. V lost 2 bases to trimming and J lost 1 base, with 13 bases between them. The CDR3 DNA reads as TGTGCCAGCAGCTTACGGCAGGGACCCCGCACAGATACGCAGTATTTT. Its protein is CASSLRQGPRTDTQYF.

This sequence joins TRBV18 and TRBJ2-6; D remains unclear. Germline V gives CDR1 KGHSH, CDR2 LQKENI. Between the trimmed V and J ends, which lost 3 bases and 3 bases, there was a span of 3 bases. CDR3 length equals 13 residues. The CDR3 region is CASSPGGANVLTF. CDR3 sequence (DNA): TGTGCCAGCTCACCTGGTGGGGCCAACGTCCTGACTTTC.

This clonotype has a handful of counts. The chain employs TRBV20-1 and TRBJ1-1; a weak D match, TRBD1 (6 bases). V lost 4 bases and J 3 bases, leaving 12 bases between the germline ends. The CDR3 is made up of 13 amino acids. Germline CDR1 reads DFQATT; CDR2 reads SNEGSKA (reference sequence). CDR3 region: CSAIWTEYTEAFF. The CDR3, as DNA: TGCAGTGCTATATGGACAGAGTACACTGAAGCTTTCTTT.

This clonotype showed up just a few times. The gene calls are TRBV18 and TRBJ2-5, with 8 positions matching TRBD1. Germline V lookup: CDR1 KGHSH, CDR2 LQKENI. V was clipped by 3 bases and J by 1 base; unmatched bases: 4. The CDR3 is made up of 15 amino acids. This CDR3 is CASSPQGAAQETQYF. The CDR3 nucleotides read TGTGCCAGCTCACCTCAGGGGGCTGCCCAAGAGACCCAGTACTTC.

This clonotype was seen a few times. The CDR3 sequence is CASTPGQRSGNTIYF. CDR3 nucleotide sequence: TGTGCCAGCACTCCGGGACAGCGCTCTGGAAACACCATATATTTT. V gene TRBV6-1 combines with J gene TRBJ1-3; 7 bases map to TRBD1. Trimming took 7 bases from V and 0 from J; bases not matched to a gene: 6. The CDR3 is 15 amino acids. Germline CDR1 MNHNS, CDR2 SASEGT.

This clonotype showed up just a few times. The CDR3 loop reads CSAGVSHNSPLHF. The CDR3 coding sequence is TGCAGTGCTGGAGTTTCCCATAATTCACCCCTCCACTTT. This rearrangement joins TRBV20-1 to TRBJ1-6; D call uncertain. The ends were cut back, 5 bases at V and 5 bases at J, with 10 bases in the middle. The CDR3 has 13 amino acids. The V gene's germline CDR1 is DFQATT and CDR2 SNEGSKA (reference sequence).

The chain uses TRBV20-1 and TRBJ2-3, with 14 bases lining up with TRBD2. This CDR3 is 15 amino acids long. V lost 2 bases and J lost 7; bases outside the gene matches: 5. Germline V CDR1 and CDR2: DFQATT, SNEGSKA (reference sequence). CDR3: CSARPGTSGRNTQYF. CDR3 DNA: TGCAGTGCTAGACCAGGGACTAGCGGGAGAAATACGCAGTATTTT.

The table lists this clonotype with a few counts. J is TRBJ2-6 and V is TRBV9; D possibly corresponds to TRBD2 (5 bases). From germline, CDR1 is SGDLS and CDR2 YYNGEE. V dropped 4 bases and J dropped 2 bases, with 10 bases sitting between them. The CDR3 consists of 15 residues. CDR3 bases: TGTGCCAGCAGCCCGGGGTATACTGGGGCCAACGTCCTGACTTTC. Translating gives CASSPGYTGANVLTF. Drawing the rest from reference TRBV9 and TRBJ2-6, the complete variable domain is DSGVTQTPKHLITATGQRVTLRCSPRSGDLSVYWYQQSLDQGLQFLIQYYNGEERAKGNILERFSAQQFPDLHSELNLSSLELGDSALYFCASSPGYTGANVLTFGAGSRLTVL.

The chain is built from TRBV12-3 or TRBV12-4 and TRBJ1-1; no definite D call. Trimming took off 7 bases at V and 11 bases at J, with 23 bases between the two ends. This CDR3 has 14 amino acids. The CDR3 DNA sequence: TGTGCCAGCAAAATCCGAGGCACGGAAACTGGGGCTTTCTTT. This gives the protein CASKIRGTETGAFF.

This clonotype was seen more than once but under ten times. This sequence joins TRBV20-1 and TRBJ2-7, with 7 bases fitting TRBD1. The CDR3 spans 14 residues. Per germline, CDR1 DFQATT and CDR2 SNEGSKA (reference sequence). Germline trimming cut 0 bases from V and 3 bases from J; bases unmatched to any gene: 5. The CDR3 nucleotides are TGCAGTGCTAGAGAAGGGACAGAATTCTACGAGCAGTACTTC. This translates into CSAREGTEFYEQYF.

This clonotype was seen many times. CDR3 sequence reads: CASSLVDQPQHF. The CDR3 DNA follows: TGTGCCAGCAGCTTGGTCGATCAGCCCCAGCATTTT. The chain recombines TRBV5-6 with TRBJ1-5; D gene ambiguous. Between the trimmed V and J ends, which lost 0 bases and 5 bases, there was a span of 3 bases. CDR3 size: 12 residues. The germline V gene encodes CDR1 SGHDT and CDR2 YYEEEE.

This clonotype was seen repeatedly, ten times or more. The chain couples TRBV12-3 or TRBV12-4 to TRBJ1-1; no firm D call. This CDR3 contains 12 residues. The V end lost 8 bases, the J end lost 3 bases, and 10 bases lay between the germline ends. The CDR3 DNA is TGTGCCAGCCGATTCTCCTACACTGAAGCTTTCTTT. Protein sequence: CASRFSYTEAFF.

This clonotype appeared a few times. The rearrangement links TRBV29-1 to TRBJ2-4; either TRBD1 or TRBD2 may fit D (6 bases each). V gave up 4 bases and J gave up 0 bases, with 16 bases separating them. The CDR3 totals 16 residues. Germline V gives CDR1 SQVTM, CDR2 ANQGSEA. In DNA form, the CDR3 reads TGCAGCGTTGCACAGGGAACTAGCCAAGCCAAAAACATTCAGTACTTC. Its translation: CSVAQGTSQAKNIQYF.

This clonotype was observed at least ten times. This sequence joins TRBV7-2 and TRBJ1-5; TRBD1 is a possible D gene (5 bases). The CDR3 totals 13 residues. V was cut by 5 bases and J by 9 bases, with 14 bases left in between. Germline V gene lookup returns CDR1 SGHTA and CDR2 FQGNSA. CDR3 coding DNA: TGTGCCAGCAGCAAGGGGCTCCTGAGGCCCCAGCATTTT. Protein product: CASSKGLLRPQHF.

This clonotype was picked up a small number of times. V and J are TRBV20-1 and TRBJ1-1; D might be TRBD1 (6 bases). Germline V gene sequence: CDR1 DFQATT, CDR2 SNEGSKA (reference sequence). This CDR3 comprises 12 residues. V was trimmed by 7 bases and J by 5 bases, leaving 14 bases between them. The CDR3 loop reads CSGLRGWTEAFF. In DNA form, the CDR3 reads TGCAGTGGGCTAAGGGGGTGGACTGAAGCTTTCTTT.

The rearrangement uses TRBV7-2 and TRBJ2-7; the D gene is possibly TRBD1 (6 bases). Trimming removed 0 bases from V and 0 bases from J, with 9 bases in between. CDR1 is SGHTA and CDR2 is FQGNSA in the germline V gene. CDR3 size: 15 residues. CDR3 sequence reads: CASSLAADSSYEQYF. DNA of the CDR3: TGTGCCAGCAGCTTAGCGGCGGACAGCTCCTACGAGCAGTACTTC.

The chain is built from TRBV20-1 and TRBJ1-6; weak D call: TRBD1 (5 bases). Germline values: CDR1 DFQATT, CDR2 SNEGSKA (reference sequence). V lost 5 bases and J lost 5, with 13 bases in between. The CDR3 length is 14 residues. CDR3 in DNA: TGCAGTGCTGCGGGGACGCGGAATAATTCACCCCTCCACTTT. Translating gives CSAAGTRNNSPLHF.

The chain has TRBV4-2 and TRBJ2-7, with D perhaps matching TRBD2 (6 bases). The CDR3 totals 17 residues. CDR1 LGHNA and CDR2 YNFKEQ come from the germline V gene. Trimming removed 1 base at V and 1 base at J, with 17 bases between. The CDR3 DNA reads TGTGCCAGCAGCCAAGCTGGGGGAGGAAAACGATCCTACGAGCAGTACTTC. It encodes CASSQAGGGKRSYEQYF.